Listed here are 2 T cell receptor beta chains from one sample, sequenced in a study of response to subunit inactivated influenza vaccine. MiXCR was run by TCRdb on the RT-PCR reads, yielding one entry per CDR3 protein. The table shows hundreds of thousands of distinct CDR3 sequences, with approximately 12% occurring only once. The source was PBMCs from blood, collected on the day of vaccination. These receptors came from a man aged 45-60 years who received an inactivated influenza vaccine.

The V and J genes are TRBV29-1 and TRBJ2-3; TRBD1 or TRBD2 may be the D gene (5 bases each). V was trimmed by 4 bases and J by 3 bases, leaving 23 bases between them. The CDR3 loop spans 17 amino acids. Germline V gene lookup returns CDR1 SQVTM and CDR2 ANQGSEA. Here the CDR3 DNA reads TGCAGCGTTGGGCACGGTGGAGGCCCTAAGGGGACAGATACGCAGTATTTT. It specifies CSVGHGGGPKGTDTQYF.

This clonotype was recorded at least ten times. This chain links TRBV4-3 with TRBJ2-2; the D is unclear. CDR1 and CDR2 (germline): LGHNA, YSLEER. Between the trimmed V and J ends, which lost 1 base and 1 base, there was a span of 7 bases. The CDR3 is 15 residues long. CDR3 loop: CASSQGVMNTGELFF. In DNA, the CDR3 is TGCGCCAGCAGCCAAGGAGTTATGAACACCGGGGAGCTGTTTTTT.